The rows below give T cell receptor beta chains drawn from one sample of a study of shared clonotypes between healthy human individuals. Only in-frame clones appear in the TCRdb table, and some are missing; sequencing was by immunoSEQ multiplex PCR. Of millions of clones detected, about 94% appear once; the ten largest clones hold about 1.1%. Sample: naive CD8+ T cells sorted from blood. All receptors derive from a young man in good health. Each CDR3 is given with its conserved first and last residue. A D gene is named only where the DNA matches it firmly. Rows give clone size only sometimes, using once, few, many, or a class for an expanded clone.

clone size | CDR3 length | D gene | J gene | V gene | CDR3 DNA | CDR3 protein
- | 16 | - | TRBJ2-7 | TRBV4-1 | TGCGCCAGCAGCCAAGATGTAGGGGGGTGGCCTGCCGAGCAGTACTTC | CASSQDVGGWPAEQYF
- | 17 | TRBD2 | TRBJ2-1 | TRBV5-1 | TGCGCCAGCAGCCTAGGTCTTCTAGCGGGACGAGGAAATGAGCAGTTCTTC | CASSLGLLAGRGNEQFF
once | 13 | - | TRBJ2-1 | TRBV9 | TGTGCCAGCAGCGTATCCCCCAACAATGAGCAGTTCTTC | CASSVSPNNEQFF
- | 13 | - | TRBJ2-7 | TRBV30 | TGTGCCTGGAGCCAGGGTGTTTCCTACGAGCAGTACTTC | CAWSQGVSYEQYF
- | 14 | TRBD2 | TRBJ2-1 | TRBV6-5 | TGTGCCAGCAGTTATCGGACTAGCGGTAGTGAGCAGTTCTTC | CASSYRTSGSEQFF
- | 14 | TRBD1 | TRBJ1-1 | TRBV15 | TGTGCCACGGAGGACAGGGGTCTGGACACTGAAGCTTTCTTT | CATEDRGLDTEAFF
- | 16 | - | TRBJ1-5 | TRBV27 | TGTGCCAGCAGCCCCTCGGCGGGGAACCACTTACAGCCCCAGCATTTT | CASSPSAGNHLQPQHF
- | 16 | TRBD1 | TRBJ1-3 | TRBV7-9 | TGTGCCAGCAGCTTAGGACAGGGGGACCCTGGAAACACCATATATTTT | CASSLGQGDPGNTIYF
- | 14 | TRBD1 | TRBJ2-2 | TRBV4-1 | TGCGCCAGCAGCCCGGGGACAGACACCGGGGAGCTGTTTTTT | CASSPGTDTGELFF
- | 13 | - | TRBJ2-7 | TRBV6-5 | TGTGCCAGCAGCCAAGGAGGGGCAGGCGAGCAGTACTTC | CASSQGGAGEQYF
- | 15 | - | TRBJ1-2 | TRBV9 | TGTGCCAGCGCCCGGGCGGCAGGGGAATCAGAAGGCTACACCTTC | CASARAAGESEGYTF
once | 14 | - | TRBJ2-7 | TRBV6-1 | TGTGCCAGCAGTGAAGTCGTTGGGGGCTACGAGCAGTACTTC | CASSEVVGGYEQYF
- | 16 | TRBD2 | TRBJ2-3 | TRBV9 | TGTGCCAGCAGCCCTCTCGAGCGGGGTAACACAGATACGCAGTATTTT | CASSPLERGNTDTQYF
- | 17 | TRBD1 | TRBJ1-2 | TRBV5-4 | TGTGCCAGCGTGACCCAGGGGGCCCATTTGGCTAACTATGGCTACACCTTC | CASVTQGAHLANYGYTF
once | 15 | TRBD1 | TRBJ2-7 | TRBV6-1 | TGTGCCAGCAGTGAATTTGGGACAGAATCCTACGAGCAGTACTTC | CASSEFGTESYEQYF
- | 17 | TRBD2 | TRBJ2-2 | TRBV7-8 | TGTGCCAGCAGCTTCTCCCTAGCGGGAGCGGGCACCGGGGAGCTGTTTTTT | CASSFSLAGAGTGELFF
once | 13 | - | TRBJ2-3 | TRBV30 | TGTGCCTGGAGTGAAGGGAGTTCAGATATGCAGTATTTT | CAWSEGSSDMQYF
- | 14 | TRBD1 | TRBJ2-7 | TRBV4-1 | TGCGCCAGCAGCCAAGTGGGACAGCCGTACGAGCAGTACTTC | CASSQVGQPYEQYF
- | 14 | - | TRBJ2-4 | TRBV5-4 | TGTGCCAGCAGCTGGGCGGAAGCCAAAAACATTCAGTACTTC | CASSWAEAKNIQYF
once | 16 | TRBD2 | TRBJ2-5 | TRBV27 | TGTGCCAGCAGTATTCATAGCGGGGGGGGGCAAGAGACCCAGTACTTC | CASSIHSGGGQETQYF
- | 16 | TRBD1 | TRBJ2-2 | TRBV28 | TGTGCCAGCAGTTCAGACAGGGAAAAAATCACCGGGGAGCTGTTTTTT | CASSSDREKITGELFF
- | 12 | - | TRBJ1-6 | TRBV6-5 | TGTGCCAGCAGTGCTCCCCCGGGACCCCTCCACTTT | CASSAPPGPLHF
- | 15 | TRBD1 | TRBJ2-7 | TRBV7-6 | TGTGCCAGCAGCTTTGACAGGGGGCCCTCCTACGAGCAGTACTTC | CASSFDRGPSYEQYF
- | 13 | - | TRBJ1-5 | TRBV9 | TGTGCCAGCAGCACCCGGACGGGCCAGCCCCAGCATTTT | CASSTRTGQPQHF
- | 16 | - | TRBJ2-7 | TRBV27 | TGTGCCAGCAGTTCCCTCAAGACCGAGGTAGGGGGCGAGCAGTACTTC | CASSSLKTEVGGEQYF
- | 11 | - | TRBJ2-1 | TRBV11-2 | TGTGCCAGCAGCGATCCCGGTGAGCAGTTCTTC | CASSDPGEQFF
- | 14 | - | TRBJ1-2 | TRBV27 | TGTGCCAGCAGTTTATCGGCAGGGCTCTATGGCTACACCTTC | CASSLSAGLYGYTF
- | 13 | - | TRBJ2-7 | TRBV28 | TGTGCCAGCAGTTTCTCCCTCCGGGGGGAGCAGTACTTC | CASSFSLRGEQYF
- | 19 | TRBD2 | TRBJ2-1 | TRBV28 | TGTGCCAGCAGTTTGCCGTTGTATCCAGCGGGGGCCCTCTACAATGAGCAGTTCTTC | CASSLPLYPAGALYNEQFF
- | 15 | TRBD2 | TRBJ2-7 | TRBV13 | TGTGCCAGCAGCTCCCCGGGACTAGCGGTATACGAGCAGTACTTC | CASSSPGLAVYEQYF
- | 15 | - | TRBJ2-2 | TRBV4-3 | TGCGCCAGCAGCCAAGATCTAACCTACACCGGGGAGCTGTTTTTT | CASSQDLTYTGELFF
- | 16 | TRBD2 | TRBJ2-3 | TRBV29-1 | TGCAGCGTTGAAGACCAGCGGGGGAGACGCACAGATACGCAGTATTTT | CSVEDQRGRRTDTQYF
- | 15 | - | TRBJ2-7 | TRBV4-1 | TGCGCCAGCAGCCAAGAAGGCAGGCCCTCATACGAGCAGTACTTC | CASSQEGRPSYEQYF
- | 16 | - | TRBJ1-1 | TRBV4-1 | TGCGCCAGCAGCCAAGATGGGTCAGGACTTCTCACTGAAGCTTTCTTT | CASSQDGSGLLTEAFF
- | 12 | - | TRBJ2-1 | TRBV11-2 | TGTGCCAGCAGCTTAGGGAACAATGAGCAGTTCTTC | CASSLGNNEQFF
- | 15 | TRBD2 | TRBJ2-1 | TRBV5-1 | TGCGCCAGCAGCTTGTCTAGCGGGGGATACAATGAGCAGTTCTTC | CASSLSSGGYNEQFF
- | 15 | - | TRBJ2-5 | TRBV4-1 | TGCGCCAGCAGCCAAGATCTAGGGAGCGGGGAGACCCAGTACTTC | CASSQDLGSGETQYF
- | 11 | - | TRBJ2-7 | TRBV14 | TGTGCCAGCAGCCCTGCCTACGAGCAGTACTTC | CASSPAYEQYF
- | 12 | TRBD1 | TRBJ2-2 | TRBV29-1 | TGCAGCGTCGGACAGGCAAACGGGGAGCTGTTTTTT | CSVGQANGELFF
- | 13 | - | TRBJ2-3 | TRBV29-1 | TGCAGCGTCTTGACAGGATACACAGATACGCAGTATTTT | CSVLTGYTDTQYF
- | 14 | TRBD1 | TRBJ2-1 | TRBV2 | TGTGCCAGCACAGGGGGTACCGCCGCCAATGAGCAGTTCTTC | CASTGGTAANEQFF
- | 11 | - | TRBJ1-5 | TRBV6-9 | TGTGCCAGCAGTTGGGGACAGCCCCAGCATTTT | CASSWGQPQHF
once | 14 | TRBD1 | TRBJ1-1 | TRBV19 | TGTGCCAGTACTTGGACAGGGGGCTGGACTGAAGCTTTCTTT | CASTWTGGWTEAFF
- | 16 | TRBD2 | TRBJ2-2 | TRBV29-1 | TGCAGCGTTGAATGGGCTAGCGGGAGTTTCACCGGGGAGCTGTTTTTT | CSVEWASGSFTGELFF
- | 14 | TRBD2 | TRBJ2-7 | TRBV7-9 | TGTGCCAGCTGCCCGGGGGGAAACTCCTACGAGCAGTACTTC | CASCPGGNSYEQYF
- | 15 | TRBD1 | TRBJ2-7 | TRBV6-1 | TGTGCCAGCAGTGAAGAAGGCGACAGGGGCTACGAGCAGTACTTC | CASSEEGDRGYEQYF
- | 15 | TRBD2 | TRBJ2-7 | TRBV9 | TGTGCCAGCAGCCACCCTGCGGGGGGGGGCTACGAGCAGTACTTC | CASSHPAGGGYEQYF
- | 16 | TRBD2 | TRBJ2-1 | TRBV7-2 | TGTGCCAGCAGCTCACCTCTAGCGGGTCTTTACAATGAGCAGTTCTTC | CASSSPLAGLYNEQFF
- | 16 | TRBD1 | TRBJ1-1 | TRBV9 | TGTGCCAGCAGCGTAGAGGGGGACAGCTTGAACACTGAAGCTTTCTTT | CASSVEGDSLNTEAFF
- | 15 | - | TRBJ2-7 | TRBV10-2 | TGCGCCAGCAGTGAGTTAGGCGGGATAACAAACGAGCAGTACTTC | CASSELGGITNEQYF
once | 13 | - | TRBJ1-2 | TRBV30 | TGTGCCTTAACTCACTTTGCTAACTATGGCTACACCTTC | CALTHFANYGYTF
- | 14 | - | TRBJ2-7 | TRBV2 | TGTGCCAGCAGTGCCCCGGTGAGCTCCTACGAGCAGTACTTC | CASSAPVSSYEQYF